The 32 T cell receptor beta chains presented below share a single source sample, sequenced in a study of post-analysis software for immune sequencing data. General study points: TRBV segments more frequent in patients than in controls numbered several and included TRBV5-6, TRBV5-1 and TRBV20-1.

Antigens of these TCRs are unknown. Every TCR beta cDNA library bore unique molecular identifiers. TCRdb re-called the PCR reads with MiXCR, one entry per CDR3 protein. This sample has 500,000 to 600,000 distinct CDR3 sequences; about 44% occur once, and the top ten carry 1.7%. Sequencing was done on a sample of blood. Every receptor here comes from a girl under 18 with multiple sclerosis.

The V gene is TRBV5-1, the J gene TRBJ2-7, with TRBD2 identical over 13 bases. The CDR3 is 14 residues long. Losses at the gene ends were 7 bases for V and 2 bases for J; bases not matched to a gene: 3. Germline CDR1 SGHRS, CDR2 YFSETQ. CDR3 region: CASGTSGAPYEQYF. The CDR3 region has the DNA TGCGCCAGCGGGACTAGCGGGGCCCCCTACGAGCAGTACTTC.

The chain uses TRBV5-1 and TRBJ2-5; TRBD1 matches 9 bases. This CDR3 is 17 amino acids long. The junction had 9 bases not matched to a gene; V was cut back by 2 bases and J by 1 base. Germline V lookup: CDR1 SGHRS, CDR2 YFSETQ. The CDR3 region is CASSFRDRAFTQETQYF. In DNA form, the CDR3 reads TGCGCCAGCAGCTTTCGGGACAGGGCCTTCACCCAAGAGACCCAGTACTTC.

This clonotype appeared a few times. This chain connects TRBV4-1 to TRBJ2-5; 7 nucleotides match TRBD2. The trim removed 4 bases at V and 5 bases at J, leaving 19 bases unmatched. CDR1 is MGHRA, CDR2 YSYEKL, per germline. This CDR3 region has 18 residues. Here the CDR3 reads CASSPRLPSGPVGETQYF. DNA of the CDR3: TGCGCCAGCAGCCCGAGGCTGCCTAGCGGACCCGTTGGGGAGACCCAGTACTTC.

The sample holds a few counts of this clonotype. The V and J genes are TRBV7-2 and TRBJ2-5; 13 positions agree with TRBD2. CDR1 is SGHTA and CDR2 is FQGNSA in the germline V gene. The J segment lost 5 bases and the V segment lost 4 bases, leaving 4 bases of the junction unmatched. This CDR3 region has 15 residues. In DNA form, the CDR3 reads TGTGCCAGCAGCTCCCTACTAGCGGGGGGGGAGACCCAGTACTTC. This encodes CASSSLLAGGETQYF. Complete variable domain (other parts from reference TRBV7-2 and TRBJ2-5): GAGVSQSPSNKVTEKGKDVELRCDPISGHTALYWYRQSLGQGLEFLIYFQGNSAPDKSGLPSDRFSAERTGGSVSTLTIQRTQQEDSAVYLCASSSLLAGGETQYFGPGTRLLVL.

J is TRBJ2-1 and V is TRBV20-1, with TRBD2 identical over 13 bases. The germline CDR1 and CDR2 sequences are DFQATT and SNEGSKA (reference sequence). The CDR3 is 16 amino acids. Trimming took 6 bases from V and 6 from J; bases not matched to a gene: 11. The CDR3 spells CSAYSTTSGRVNEQFF. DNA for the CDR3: TGCAGTGCCTACTCGACCACTAGCGGGAGGGTCAATGAGCAGTTCTTC.

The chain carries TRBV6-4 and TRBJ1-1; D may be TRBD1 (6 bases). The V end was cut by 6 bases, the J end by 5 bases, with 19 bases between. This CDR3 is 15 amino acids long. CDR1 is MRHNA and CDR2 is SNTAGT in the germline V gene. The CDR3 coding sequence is TGTGCCAGCAGCCCACAGGGATCCCCGGGGACTGAAGCTTTCTTT. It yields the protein CASSPQGSPGTEAFF.

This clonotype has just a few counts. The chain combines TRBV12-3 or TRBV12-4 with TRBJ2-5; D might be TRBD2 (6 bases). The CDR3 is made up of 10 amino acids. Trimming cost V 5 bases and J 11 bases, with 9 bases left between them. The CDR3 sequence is CASSLGLQYF. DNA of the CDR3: TGTGCCAGCAGTCTGGGACTTCAGTACTTC.

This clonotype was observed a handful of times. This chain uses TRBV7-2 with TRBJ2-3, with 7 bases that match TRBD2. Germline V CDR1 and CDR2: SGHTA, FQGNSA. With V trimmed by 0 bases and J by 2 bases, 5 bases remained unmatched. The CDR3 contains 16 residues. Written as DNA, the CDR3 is TGTGCCAGCAGCTTAGCCCCAGCGGGGCTCACAGATACGCAGTATTTT. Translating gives CASSLAPAGLTDTQYF.

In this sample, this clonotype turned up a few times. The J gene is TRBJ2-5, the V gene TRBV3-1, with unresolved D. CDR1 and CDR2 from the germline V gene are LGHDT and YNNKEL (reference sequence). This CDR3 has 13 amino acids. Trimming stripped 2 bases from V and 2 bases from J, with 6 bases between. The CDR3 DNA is TGTGCCAGCAGCCAACTCAAACAAGAGACCCAGTACTTC. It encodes CASSQLKQETQYF.

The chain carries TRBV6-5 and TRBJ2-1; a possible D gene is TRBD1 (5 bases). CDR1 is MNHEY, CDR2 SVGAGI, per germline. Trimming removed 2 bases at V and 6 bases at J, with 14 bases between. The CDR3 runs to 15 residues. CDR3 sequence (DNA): TGTGCCAGCAGTTACCATCGTGCAGGGCTCAATGAGCAGTTCTTC. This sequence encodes CASSYHRAGLNEQFF.

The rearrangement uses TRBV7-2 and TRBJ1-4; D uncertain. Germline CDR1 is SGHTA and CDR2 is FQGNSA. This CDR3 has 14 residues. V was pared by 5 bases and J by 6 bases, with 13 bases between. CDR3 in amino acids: CASSPDTVDEKLFF. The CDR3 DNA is TGTGCCAGCAGCCCAGACACGGTGGATGAAAAACTGTTTTTT. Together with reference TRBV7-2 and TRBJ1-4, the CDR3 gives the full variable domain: GAGVSQSPSNKVTEKGKDVELRCDPISGHTALYWYRQSLGQGLEFLIYFQGNSAPDKSGLPSDRFSAERTGGSVSTLTIQRTQQEDSAVYLCASSPDTVDEKLFFGSGTQLSVL.

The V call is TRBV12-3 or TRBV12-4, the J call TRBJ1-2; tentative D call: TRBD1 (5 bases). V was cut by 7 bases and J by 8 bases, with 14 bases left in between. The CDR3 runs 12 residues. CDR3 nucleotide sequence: TGTGCCAGCACCTCGGGGCCGGCAGGCTACACCTTC. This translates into CASTSGPAGYTF.

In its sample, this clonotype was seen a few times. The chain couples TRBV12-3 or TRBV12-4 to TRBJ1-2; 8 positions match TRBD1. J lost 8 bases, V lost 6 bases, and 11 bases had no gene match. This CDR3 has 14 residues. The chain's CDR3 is CASRRQGLAEGYTF. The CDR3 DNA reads TGTGCCAGCAGAAGACAGGGGCTCGCGGAAGGCTACACCTTC.

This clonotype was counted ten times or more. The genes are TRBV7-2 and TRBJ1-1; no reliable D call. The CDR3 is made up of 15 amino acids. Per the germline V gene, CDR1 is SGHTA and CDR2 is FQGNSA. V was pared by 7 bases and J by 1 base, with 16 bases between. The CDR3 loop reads CASKSRWTGNTEAFF. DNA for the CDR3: TGTGCCAGCAAAAGTCGGTGGACGGGGAACACTGAAGCTTTCTTT.

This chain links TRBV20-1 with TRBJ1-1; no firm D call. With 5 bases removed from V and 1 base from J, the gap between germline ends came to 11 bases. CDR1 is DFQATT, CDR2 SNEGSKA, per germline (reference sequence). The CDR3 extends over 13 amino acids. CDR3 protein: CSAPGPWNTEAFF. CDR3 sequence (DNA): TGCAGTGCTCCCGGACCCTGGAACACTGAAGCTTTCTTT.

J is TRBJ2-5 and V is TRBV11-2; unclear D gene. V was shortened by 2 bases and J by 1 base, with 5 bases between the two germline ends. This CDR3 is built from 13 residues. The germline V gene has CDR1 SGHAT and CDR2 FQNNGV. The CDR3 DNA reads TGTGCCAGCAGCTTAAACTTCCAAGAGACCCAGTACTTC. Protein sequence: CASSLNFQETQYF.

DNA for the CDR3: TGTGCCAGCAGCCAGGAACGGGGTAGCGAGCAGTACTTC. Translating it yields CASSQERGSEQYF. The chain couples TRBV14 to TRBJ2-4, with D tentatively TRBD2 (5 bases). Near its end, the DNA agrees better with TRBJ2-7, so the J call may be wrong. CDR1 and CDR2 from the germline V gene are SGHDN and FVKESK. The CDR3 totals 13 residues.

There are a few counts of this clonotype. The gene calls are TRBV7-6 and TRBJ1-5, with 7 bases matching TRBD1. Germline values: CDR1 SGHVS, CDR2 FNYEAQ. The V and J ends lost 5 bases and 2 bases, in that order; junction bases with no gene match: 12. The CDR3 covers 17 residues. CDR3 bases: TGTGCCAGCAGCCCAGACACAGGGGCCTTTGGCAATCAGCCCCAGCATTTT. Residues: CASSPDTGAFGNQPQHF.

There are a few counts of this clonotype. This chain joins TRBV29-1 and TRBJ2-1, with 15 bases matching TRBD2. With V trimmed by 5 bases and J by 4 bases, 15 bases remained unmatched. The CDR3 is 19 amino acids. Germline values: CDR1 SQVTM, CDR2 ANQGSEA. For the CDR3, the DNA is TGCAGCGTTCTCCCTGACGGACTAGCGGGAGGGGAGGCATACAATGAGCAGTTCTTC. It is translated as CSVLPDGLAGGEAYNEQFF.

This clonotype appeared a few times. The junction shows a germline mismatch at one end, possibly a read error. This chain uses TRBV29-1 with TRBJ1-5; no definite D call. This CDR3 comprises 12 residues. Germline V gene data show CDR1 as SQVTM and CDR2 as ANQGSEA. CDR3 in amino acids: CSVQESNQPQHF. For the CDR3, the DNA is TGCAGCGTTCAAGAGAGCAATCAGCCCCAGCATTTT.

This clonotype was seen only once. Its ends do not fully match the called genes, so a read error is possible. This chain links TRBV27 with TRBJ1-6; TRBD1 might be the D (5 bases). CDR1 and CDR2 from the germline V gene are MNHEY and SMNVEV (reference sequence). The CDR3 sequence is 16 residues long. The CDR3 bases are TGTGCCAGCAAAGGGACGCACAGATCCTATAATTCACCCCCCCACTTT. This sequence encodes CASKGTHRSYNSPPHF.

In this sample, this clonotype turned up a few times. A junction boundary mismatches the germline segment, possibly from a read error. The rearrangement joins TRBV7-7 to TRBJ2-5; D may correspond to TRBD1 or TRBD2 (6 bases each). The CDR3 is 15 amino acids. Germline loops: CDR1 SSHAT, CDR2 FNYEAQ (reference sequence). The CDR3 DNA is TGTGCTAGCAGCCCCCTAGGCGGAGGGGGAGAGACCCAGTACTTC. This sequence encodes CASSPLGGGGETQYF.

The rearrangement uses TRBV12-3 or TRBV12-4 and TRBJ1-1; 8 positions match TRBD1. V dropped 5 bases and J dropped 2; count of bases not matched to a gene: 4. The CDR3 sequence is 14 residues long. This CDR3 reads CASSVGQGNTEAFF. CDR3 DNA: TGTGCCAGCAGTGTCGGACAGGGCAACACTGAAGCTTTCTTT.

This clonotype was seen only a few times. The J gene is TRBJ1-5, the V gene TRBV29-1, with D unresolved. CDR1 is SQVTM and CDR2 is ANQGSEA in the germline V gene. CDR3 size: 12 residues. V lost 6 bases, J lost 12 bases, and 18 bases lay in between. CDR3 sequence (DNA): TGCAGCGTCCCAAATGAGCGAGGGTTCCAGCATTTT. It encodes CSVPNERGFQHF. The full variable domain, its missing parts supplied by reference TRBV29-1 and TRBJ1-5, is SAVISQKPSRDICQRGTSLTIQCQVDSQVTMMFWYRQQPGQSLTLIATANQGSEATYESGFVIDKFPISRPNLTFSTLTVSNMSPEDSSIYLCSVPNERGFQHFGDGTRLSIL.

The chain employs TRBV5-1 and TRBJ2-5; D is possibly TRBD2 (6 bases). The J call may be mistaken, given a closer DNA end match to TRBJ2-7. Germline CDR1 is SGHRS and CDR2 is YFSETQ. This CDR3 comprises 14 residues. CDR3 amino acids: CASSPHLEGDEQYF. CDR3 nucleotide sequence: TGCGCCAGCAGCCCCCACCTGGAGGGAGACGAGCAGTACTTC.

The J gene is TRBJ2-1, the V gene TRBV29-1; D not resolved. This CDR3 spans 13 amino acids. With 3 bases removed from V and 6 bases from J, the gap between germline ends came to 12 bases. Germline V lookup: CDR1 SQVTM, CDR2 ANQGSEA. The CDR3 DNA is TGCAGCGTTGATCAAGACTGGACCAATGAGCAGTTCTTC. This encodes CSVDQDWTNEQFF.

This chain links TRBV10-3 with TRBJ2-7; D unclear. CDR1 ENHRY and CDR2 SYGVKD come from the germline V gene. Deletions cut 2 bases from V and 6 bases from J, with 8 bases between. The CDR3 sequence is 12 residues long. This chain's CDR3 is CAISETAVEQYF. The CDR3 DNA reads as TGTGCCATCAGTGAGACGGCGGTCGAGCAGTACTTC.

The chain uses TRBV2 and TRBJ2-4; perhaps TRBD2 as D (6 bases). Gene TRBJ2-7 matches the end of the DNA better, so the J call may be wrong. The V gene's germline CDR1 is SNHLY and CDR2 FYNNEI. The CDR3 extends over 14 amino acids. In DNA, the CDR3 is TGTGCCAGCAGTGACTTCCCGGGAGCCTACGAGCAGTACTTC. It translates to CASSDFPGAYEQYF.

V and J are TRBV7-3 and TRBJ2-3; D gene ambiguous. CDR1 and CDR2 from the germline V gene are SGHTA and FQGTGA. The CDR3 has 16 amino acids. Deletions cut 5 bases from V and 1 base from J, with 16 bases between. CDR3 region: CASSPGPPAGTDTQYF. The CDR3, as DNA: TGTGCCAGCAGCCCTGGGCCACCAGCAGGCACAGATACGCAGTATTTT.

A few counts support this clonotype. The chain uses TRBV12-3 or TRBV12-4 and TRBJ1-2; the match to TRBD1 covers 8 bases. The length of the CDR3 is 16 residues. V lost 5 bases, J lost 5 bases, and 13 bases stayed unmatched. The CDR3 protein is CASSPPQGAPTYGYTF. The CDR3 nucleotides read TGTGCCAGCAGTCCCCCCCAGGGGGCTCCTACATATGGCTACACCTTC.

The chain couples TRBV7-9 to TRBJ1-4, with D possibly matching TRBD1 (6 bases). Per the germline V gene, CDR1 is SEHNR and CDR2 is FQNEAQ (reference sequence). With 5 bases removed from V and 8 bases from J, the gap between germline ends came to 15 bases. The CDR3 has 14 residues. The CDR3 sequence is CASSETGPEEKLFF. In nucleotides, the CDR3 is TGTGCCAGCAGCGAGACAGGTCCGGAGGAAAAACTGTTTTTT. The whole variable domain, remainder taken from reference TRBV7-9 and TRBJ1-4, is DTGVSQNPRHKITKRGQNVTFRCDPISEHNRLYWYRQTLGQGPEFLTYFQNEAQLEKSRLLSDRFSAERPKGSFSTLEIQRTEQGDSAMYLCASSETGPEEKLFFGSGTQLSVL.

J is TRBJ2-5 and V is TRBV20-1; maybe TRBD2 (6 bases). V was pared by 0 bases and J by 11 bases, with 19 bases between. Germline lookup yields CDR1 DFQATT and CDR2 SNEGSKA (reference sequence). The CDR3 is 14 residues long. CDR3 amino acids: CSAREGGESYGQYF. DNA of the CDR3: TGCAGTGCTAGAGAGGGAGGAGAGTCCTACGGGCAGTACTTC.